The 26 T cell receptor beta chains below were found in one sample sequenced in a study of OX40 agonist ivuxolimab in advanced cancers. Assay: immunoSEQ multiplex PCR; the TCRdb copy retains only in-frame clones and omits some. There are approximately 81,000 clones in the sample; more than 70% occur only once, and roughly 0.44% lies in the top ten. The sample was CD4+ or CD8+ T cells sorted from blood, taken in a trial of the OX40 agonist ivuxolimab. The receptor source for this set is an adult with an advanced solid tumor such as melanoma, head and neck, liver or kidney cancer.

This clone occurred a few times. This sequence joins TRBV7-2 and TRBJ1-2; the D is unclear. The CDR3 sequence is 14 residues long. V was pared by 1 base and J by 0 bases, with 6 bases between. Germline-derived CDR1 and CDR2 are SGHTA and FQGNSA. CDR3 DNA: TGTGCCAGCAGCTTAGGAATGGCTAACTATGGCTACACCTTC. Protein product: CASSLGMANYGYTF.

V usage is TRBV12-5 and J usage is TRBJ2-1; possibly TRBD1 for D (5 bases). The CDR3 covers 14 residues. V was cut by 5 bases and J by 9 bases, with 17 bases left in between. CDR1 and CDR2 (germline): LGHNT, FRNRAP. CDR3 sequence: CASGTLVGRLEQFF. CDR3 sequence (DNA): TGTGCTAGTGGTACCCTAGTGGGGCGACTTGAGCAGTTCTTC.

V usage is TRBV2 and J usage is TRBJ2-5; 8 bases are shared with TRBD2. Germline-derived CDR1 and CDR2 are SNHLY and FYNNEI. This CDR3 is 14 amino acids long. V trimming: 4 bases; J trimming: 2 bases; junction bases outside the gene matches: 3. Written as DNA, the CDR3 is TGTGCCAGCAGTGTTAGCGGGGAACAAGAGACCCAGTACTTC. Residues: CASSVSGEQETQYF.

The chain has TRBV6-1 and TRBJ2-7, with TRBD1 matching 7 bases. Looked up from germline, CDR1 is MNHNS and CDR2 is SASEGT. The CDR3 runs to 16 residues. Germline trimming cut 3 bases from V and 0 bases from J; bases unmatched to any gene: 8. CDR3 residues: CASSDYAGGSSYEQYF. DNA of the CDR3: TGTGCCAGCAGTGATTATGCAGGGGGTTCCTCCTACGAGCAGTACTTC.

The V call is TRBV7-9, the J call TRBJ1-4; tentatively, D is TRBD1 (6 bases). The length of the CDR3 is 14 residues. Deletions cut 2 bases from V and 5 bases from J, with 9 bases between. CDR1 is SEHNR, CDR2 FQNEAQ, per germline (reference sequence). Here the CDR3 DNA reads TGTGCCAGCAGCTTACGACAGGCCAATGAAAAACTGTTTTTT. This codes for CASSLRQANEKLFF.

V is TRBV4-2 and J is TRBJ2-1; weak D call: TRBD2 (5 bases). Germline V gives CDR1 LGHNA, CDR2 YNFKEQ. The CDR3 contains 12 residues. V lost 1 base to trimming and J lost 9 bases, with 7 bases between them. The CDR3 loop reads CASSQVGSEQFF. CDR3 sequence (DNA): TGTGCCAGCAGCCAAGTTGGGAGTGAGCAGTTCTTC.

This clone was picked up one time. The chain recombines TRBV6-5 with TRBJ2-1, with 10 bases fitting TRBD1. Looked up from germline, CDR1 is MNHEY and CDR2 is SVGAGI. The CDR3 has 15 amino acids. With V trimmed by 8 bases and J by 6 bases, 10 bases remained unmatched. The chain's CDR3 is CASARDRGLGNEQFF. The CDR3 DNA follows: TGTGCCAGCGCTAGGGACAGGGGACTAGGCAATGAGCAGTTCTTC.

The chain employs TRBV5-4 and TRBJ1-2; D ambiguous. This CDR3 spans 12 amino acids. Germline V gene lookup returns CDR1 SGHNT and CDR2 YYREEE (reference sequence). Trimming left V 0 bases short and J 8 bases short, with 8 bases between. This CDR3 is CASSLGGSGYTF. The CDR3 DNA follows: TGTGCCAGCAGCTTGGGTGGGTCGGGCTACACCTTC.

This chain uses TRBV11-3 with TRBJ2-2, with TRBD1 identical over 8 bases. The CDR3 loop spans 16 amino acids. CDR1 SGHNT and CDR2 YENEEA come from the germline V gene. Trimming took 5 bases from V and 0 from J; bases not matched to a gene: 5. Here the CDR3 reads CASSPRTGTNTGELFF. CDR3 sequence (DNA): TGTGCCAGCAGCCCCAGGACAGGGACGAACACCGGGGAGCTGTTTTTT.

The chain has TRBV5-1 and TRBJ2-3; D remains unclear. The germline gives CDR1 SGHRS, CDR2 YFSETQ. V lost 4 bases and J 2 bases, leaving 5 bases between the germline ends. The CDR3 sequence is 12 residues long. In DNA, the CDR3 is TGCGCCAGCAGCGGTGACACAGATACGCAGTATTTT. Translating it yields CASSGDTDTQYF.

This clone was seen a handful of times. The J gene is TRBJ2-1, the V gene TRBV7-3, with 8 nucleotides matching TRBD2. The CDR3 totals 15 residues. Germline assignment: CDR1 SGHTA and CDR2 FQGTGA. V shed 6 bases and J 5 bases; nucleotides not matched to a gene: 9. The CDR3 DNA reads TGTGCCAGCAGTCCGGGACTAGGCTATGACAATGAGCAGTTCTTC. Its protein is CASSPGLGYDNEQFF.

The J gene is TRBJ2-5, the V gene TRBV18, with 8 bases matching TRBD2. Losses at the gene ends were 1 base for V and 5 bases for J; bases not matched to a gene: 12. The germline CDR1 and CDR2 sequences are KGHSH and LQKENI. The CDR3 loop spans 17 amino acids. The chain's CDR3 is CASSPRTRSGGRETQYF. The DNA of the CDR3 is TGTGCCAGCTCACCACGGACTCGGAGCGGGGGCCGGGAGACCCAGTACTTC.

V gene TRBV7-9 combines with J gene TRBJ1-5; D gene ambiguous. V lost 5 bases to trimming and J lost 0 bases, with 8 bases between them. There are 14 residues in the CDR3. Germline-derived CDR1 and CDR2 are SEHNR and FQNEAQ (reference sequence). The CDR3: CASSPSYSNQPQHF. In DNA, the CDR3 is TGTGCCAGCAGCCCATCGTATAGCAATCAGCCCCAGCATTTT.

This chain links TRBV5-6 with TRBJ2-5; D is unresolved. Germline lookup yields CDR1 SGHDT and CDR2 YYEEEE. This CDR3 region has 13 residues. Trimming took off 1 base at V and 5 bases at J, with 9 bases between the two ends. The CDR3 region is CASSLRVGETQYF. The DNA of the CDR3 is TGTGCCAGCAGCTTGAGGGTAGGGGAGACCCAGTACTTC.

There are a few counts of this clone. The chain combines TRBV28 with TRBJ2-3; D may match TRBD1 or TRBD2 (5 bases each). The CDR3 is 14 residues long. Per germline, CDR1 MDHEN and CDR2 SYDVKM. Deletions cut 11 bases from V and 4 bases from J, with 19 bases between. As DNA, the CDR3 is TGTGCCTACCGGGACCCTAGGAACCCAGATACGCAGTATTTT. Translation: CAYRDPRNPDTQYF.

The V gene is TRBV5-8, the J gene TRBJ1-4; D might be TRBD1 (6 bases). V was cut by 5 bases and J by 0 bases, with 11 bases left in between. Germline values: CDR1 SGHTS, CDR2 YDEGEE. The length of the CDR3 is 15 residues. The CDR3 region has the DNA TGTGCCAGCAGAGTAGGACAGACAACTAATGAAAAACTGTTTTTT. Protein sequence: CASRVGQTTNEKLFF.

The rearrangement joins TRBV28 to TRBJ2-7, with D hard to call. Germline V gene lookup returns CDR1 MDHEN and CDR2 SYDVKM. Trimming cost V 11 bases and J 0 bases, with 8 bases left between them. The CDR3 has 11 residues. CDR3 loop: CAGTISYEQYF. CDR3 sequence (DNA): TGTGCCGGCACCATCTCCTACGAGCAGTACTTC.

The chain couples TRBV6-1 to TRBJ2-1, with TRBD1 matching over 7 bases. This CDR3 is built from 13 residues. Germline V gene lookup returns CDR1 MNHNS and CDR2 SASEGT. V lost 6 bases and J lost 4; bases outside the gene matches: 3. The DNA for the CDR3 is TGTGCCAGCAGGGCAGGGGGATACAATGAGCAGTTCTTC. As protein: CASRAGGYNEQFF.

The chain has TRBV11-3 and TRBJ1-4; D is unclear. The V gene lost 6 bases and the J gene lost 5 bases, with 10 bases spanning the gap. The CDR3 runs to 13 residues. Germline V gene data show CDR1 as SGHNT and CDR2 as YENEEA. Written as DNA, the CDR3 is TGTGCCAGCAGTCGGGCCTTGAATGAAAAACTGTTTTTT. Its protein product is CASSRALNEKLFF.

With regard to this clone: Other DNA sequences within the sample encode an identical CDR3. This sequence joins TRBV7-6 and TRBJ2-6; weak D call: TRBD1 (5 bases). The CDR3 sequence is 16 residues long. V was pared by 3 bases and J by 0 bases, with 9 bases between. Germline CDR1 SGHVS, CDR2 FNYEAQ. CDR3 coding DNA: TGTGCCAGCAGCTTGAATAGGGGCTCTGGGGCCAACGTCCTGACTTTC. Translated, it gives CASSLNRGSGANVLTF.

This rearrangement joins TRBV2 to TRBJ1-1; no firm D call. Germline CDR1 and CDR2: SNHLY and FYNNEI. Between the trimmed V and J ends, which lost 6 bases and 8 bases, there was a span of 10 bases. The CDR3 extends over 11 amino acids. This chain's CDR3 is CASSRTGEAFF. CDR3 bases: TGTGCCAGCAGCCGGACGGGAGAAGCTTTCTTT.

The V call is TRBV10-2, the J call TRBJ2-3, with TRBD1 matching 9 bases. CDR3 size: 13 residues. The germline CDR1 and CDR2 sequences are WSHSY and SAAADI. V shed 5 bases, J shed 4 bases, and the junction held 1 base outside the gene matches. The CDR3, as DNA: TGCGCCAGCAGTTGGACAGGGGCAGATACGCAGTATTTT. It codes for CASSWTGADTQYF.

The rearrangement uses TRBV27 and TRBJ2-5, with D perhaps TRBD2 (7 bases). This CDR3 has 15 amino acids. The V gene's germline CDR1 is MNHEY and CDR2 SMNVEV (reference sequence). Between the trimmed V and J ends, which lost 2 bases and 5 bases, there was a span of 15 bases. This CDR3 is CASSLGGGGAETQYF. In nucleotides, the CDR3 is TGTGCCAGCAGTTTAGGAGGGGGGGGAGCGGAGACCCAGTACTTC.

This chain links TRBV4-2 with TRBJ2-4; D possibly corresponds to TRBD2 (5 bases). V lost 4 bases and J 1 base, leaving 11 bases between the germline ends. CDR3 length: 15 amino acids. The germline V gene encodes CDR1 LGHNA and CDR2 YNFKEQ. The CDR3 DNA is TGTGCCAGCAGCCCTAATGGGGAGGCCAAAAACATTCAGTACTTC. Translated, it gives CASSPNGEAKNIQYF.

The chain employs TRBV6-5 and TRBJ2-1; D is undetermined. Germline CDR1 and CDR2: MNHEY and SVGAGI. The CDR3 contains 16 residues. Between the trimmed V and J ends, which lost 0 bases and 5 bases, there was a span of 14 bases. CDR3 protein: CASSYSSMASNNEQFF. CDR3 coding DNA: TGTGCCAGCAGTTACTCGAGTATGGCTAGTAACAATGAGCAGTTCTTC.

CDR3 sequence reads: CASRLGPGNYNEQFF. CDR3 coding DNA: TGTGCCAGCAGGCTAGGTCCAGGTAACTACAATGAGCAGTTCTTC. The rearrangement links TRBV7-2 to TRBJ2-1; D ambiguous. The CDR3 has 15 residues. Germline lookup yields CDR1 SGHTA and CDR2 FQGNSA. V was cut by 6 bases and J by 3 bases, with 15 bases left in between.